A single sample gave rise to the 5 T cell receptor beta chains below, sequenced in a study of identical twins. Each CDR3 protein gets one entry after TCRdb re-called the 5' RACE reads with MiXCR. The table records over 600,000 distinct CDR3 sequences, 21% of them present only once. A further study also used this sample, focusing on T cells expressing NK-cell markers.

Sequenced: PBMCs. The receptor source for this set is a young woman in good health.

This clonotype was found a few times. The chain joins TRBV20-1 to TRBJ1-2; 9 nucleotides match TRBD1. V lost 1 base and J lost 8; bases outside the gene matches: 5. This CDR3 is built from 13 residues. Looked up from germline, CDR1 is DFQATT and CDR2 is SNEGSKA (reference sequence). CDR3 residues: CSARVGTGRGYTF. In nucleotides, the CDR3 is TGCAGTGCTAGAGTCGGGACAGGGAGGGGCTACACCTTC.

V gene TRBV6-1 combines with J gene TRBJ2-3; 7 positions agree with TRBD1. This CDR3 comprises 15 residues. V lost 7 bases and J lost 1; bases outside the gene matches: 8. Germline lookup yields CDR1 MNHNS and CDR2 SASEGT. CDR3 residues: CASTNRGFRTDTQYF. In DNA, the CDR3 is TGTGCCAGCACCAACAGGGGATTCCGCACAGATACGCAGTATTTT.

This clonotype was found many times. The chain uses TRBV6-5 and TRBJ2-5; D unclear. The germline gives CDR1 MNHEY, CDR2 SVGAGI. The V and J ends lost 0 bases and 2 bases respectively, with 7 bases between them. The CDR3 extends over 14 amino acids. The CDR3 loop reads CASSYSIGQETQYF. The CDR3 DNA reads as TGTGCCAGCAGTTACTCGATAGGGCAAGAGACCCAGTACTTC.

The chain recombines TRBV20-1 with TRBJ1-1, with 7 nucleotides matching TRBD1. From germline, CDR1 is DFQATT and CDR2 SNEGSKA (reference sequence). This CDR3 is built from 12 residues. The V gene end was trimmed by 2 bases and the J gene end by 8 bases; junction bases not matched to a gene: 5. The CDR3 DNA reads TGCAGTGCTAGACAAGGGGGCAACGAAGCTTTCTTT. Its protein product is CSARQGGNEAFF.

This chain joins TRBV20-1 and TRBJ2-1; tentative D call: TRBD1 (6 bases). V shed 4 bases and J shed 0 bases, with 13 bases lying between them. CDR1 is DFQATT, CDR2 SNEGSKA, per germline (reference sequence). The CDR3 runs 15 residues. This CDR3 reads CSAKSGQISYNEQFF. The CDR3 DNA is TGCAGTGCTAAATCCGGACAGATCTCCTACAATGAGCAGTTCTTC.